The rows below give T cell receptor beta chains drawn from one sample of a study of T cells and Merkel cell carcinoma outcomes. TCRdb keeps only in-frame clones here, not all; method: immunoSEQ multiplex PCR. Of over a thousand clones in the sample, about 91% are singletons; the top ten hold approximately 4.6%. Sequenced sample: tumor tissue from Merkel cell carcinoma. These receptors all come from a human donor with Merkel cell carcinoma. The CDR3 runs from the conserved cysteine through the conserved F or W. D genes are given only for firm matches. Size is stated for part of the rows, as once, few or many counts, or as a class when the clone is expanded.

>.|TRBV5-5|.|TRBJ1-2
CARRRVGNYGYTF
TGTGCCAGACGCAGGGTGGGTAACTATGGCTACACCTTC
>.|TRBV30|.|TRBJ1-5
CAWSSARSQAEQPQHF
TGTGCCTGGAGCTCCGCCCGGTCACAGGCCGAGCAGCCCCAGCATTTT
>.|TRBV4-3|.|TRBJ1-1
CASSQRANTEAFF
TGCGCCAGCAGCCAAAGGGCGAACACTGAAGCTTTCTTT
>.|TRBV5-1|.|TRBJ2-7
CASSLWPGPPYEQYF
TGCGCCAGCAGCTTGTGGCCGGGGCCGCCCTACGAGCAGTACTTC
>.|TRBV7-6|TRBD2|TRBJ2-2
CASRLGTTIGELFF
TGTGCCAGCAGATTAGGGACTACCATTGGGGAGCTGTTTTTT
>.|TRBV7-9|.|TRBJ1-2
CASSLGAPGYGYTF
TGTGCCAGCAGCCTTGGGGCTCCCGGCTATGGCTACACCTTC
>.|TRBV7-9|.|TRBJ2-3
CASSTRDTQYF
TGTGCCAGCAGCACCCGCGATACGCAGTATTTT
>few|TRBV19|.|TRBJ1-1
CASNSDRIGPVTEAFF
TGTGCCAGTAACTCAGACAGGATAGGGCCGGTAACTGAAGCTTTCTTT
>.|TRBV11-2|.|TRBJ2-2
CASSLVPDTGELFF
TGTGCCAGCAGCTTAGTCCCCGACACCGGGGAGCTGTTTTTT
>.|TRBV4-1|.|TRBJ2-3
CASSHGGWSHPDTQYF
TGCGCCAGCAGCCACGGTGGGTGGAGTCACCCAGATACGCAGTATTTT
>.|TRBV25-1|.|TRBJ2-1
CASQGFYNEQFF
TGTGCCAGCCAGGGATTCTACAATGAGCAGTTCTTC
>.|TRBV23-1|.|TRBJ2-3
CAGRIGRSSTDTQYF
TGCGCCGGGCGGATCGGGCGATCTAGCACAGATACGCAGTATTTT
>.|TRBV6-6|.|TRBJ2-2
CASISGRTGELFF
TGTGCCTCCATATCGGGTCGTACCGGGGAGCTGTTTTTT
>.|TRBV11-3|TRBD1|TRBJ1-5
CAQTGWVHQPQHF
TGTGCCCAGACAGGGTGGGTGCATCAGCCCCAGCATTTT
>.|TRBV7-8|.|TRBJ2-1
CASSSHSRSTQFF
TGTGCCAGCAGCTCCCACAGTCGTTCCACGCAGTTCTTC
>.|TRBV4-1|.|TRBJ1-1
CASSHPGQARNTEAFF
TGCGCCAGCAGCCACCCTGGGCAGGCGCGGAACACTGAAGCTTTCTTT
>.|TRBV7-3|.|TRBJ2-7
CASSSPPPGATYEQYF
TGTGCCAGCAGCTCCCCCCCGCCGGGAGCTACCTACGAGCAGTACTTC
>few|TRBV29-1|.|TRBJ1-2
CSVEESTLYGYTF
TGCAGCGTTGAAGAATCGACGCTCTATGGCTACACCTTC
>.|TRBV10-2|.|TRBJ2-1
CASTSRRDLGPNEQFF
TGCGCCAGCACTTCACGGAGGGACTTGGGTCCCAATGAGCAGTTCTTC
>.|TRBV2|TRBD1|TRBJ1-1
CASRDTGGKTEAFF
TGTGCCAGCAGGGATACAGGGGGCAAGACTGAAGCTTTCTTT
>.|TRBV6-1|.|TRBJ1-1
CASSETEIEAFF
TGTGCCAGCAGTGAAACGGAGATAGAAGCTTTCTTT
>.|TRBV7-6|.|TRBJ2-1
CASSPGRDSEQFF
TGTGCCAGCAGCCCCGGCCGGGACTCTGAGCAGTTCTTC
>.|TRBV25-1|.|TRBJ2-3
CASSEWGDSTDTQYF
TGTGCCAGCAGTGAATGGGGGGATAGCACAGATACGCAGTATTTT
>.|TRBV25-1|.|TRBJ1-1
CASSESGREAFF
TGTGCCAGCAGTGAATCGGGGAGAGAAGCTTTCTTT
>.|TRBV11-2|.|TRBJ2-1
CASSSRVTGYNEQFF
TGTGCCAGCAGTTCCCGGGTAACCGGCTACAATGAGCAGTTCTTC
>.|TRBV6-1|.|TRBJ2-2
CASSPDSNTGELFF
TGTGCCAGCAGCCCGGACAGTAACACCGGGGAGCTGTTTTTT
>.|TRBV7-9|TRBD2|TRBJ2-1
CASSPTGGVTYNEQFF
TGTGCCAGCAGCCCCACTGGGGGGGTAACCTACAATGAGCAGTTCTTC
>.|TRBV2|.|TRBJ2-2
CASRLNTGELFF
TGTGCCAGCAGGTTGAACACCGGGGAGCTGTTTTTT
>.|TRBV5-4|TRBD2|TRBJ2-1
CASSWGGGVSYNEQFF
TGTGCCAGCAGCTGGGGCGGGGGGGTTTCCTACAATGAGCAGTTCTTC
>once|TRBV28|TRBD1|TRBJ1-5
CASSPIGQGYQPQHF
TGTGCCAGCAGCCCTATCGGACAGGGTTATCAGCCCCAGCATTTT